The 31 T cell receptor beta chains below were found in one sample sequenced in a study of T cell responses to AZD1222 COVID-19 vaccine. Measured with immunoSEQ multiplex PCR; TCRdb has only the in-frame clones, and not every one. The sample lists 150,000 to 200,000 clones; roughly 88% were seen once. Specimen: peripheral blood, collected 28 days after the second AZD1222 dose. Receptors originate from an adult who received the AZD1222 COVID-19 vaccine.

This chain links TRBV7-2 with TRBJ1-3; tentatively, D is TRBD1 (5 bases). The CDR3 runs 13 residues. CDR1 and CDR2 from the germline V gene are SGHTA and FQGNSA. V lost 3 bases, J lost 3 bases, and 6 bases lay in between. Written as DNA, the CDR3 is TGTGCCAGCAGCTTGGGGGGTGGAAACACCATATATTTT. Encoded protein: CASSLGGGNTIYF.

The gene calls are TRBV4-1 and TRBJ2-5; no clear D gene. This CDR3 region has 15 residues. V was pared by 0 bases and J by 5 bases, with 13 bases between. Looked up from germline, CDR1 is MGHRA and CDR2 is YSYEKL. CDR3 DNA sequence: TGCGCCAGCAGCCAAGACAGTAAGCACCGGGAGACCCAGTACTTC. This sequence encodes CASSQDSKHRETQYF.

The chain carries TRBV19 and TRBJ2-1; D might be TRBD1 or TRBD2, each matching 5 bases. The CDR3 is 17 amino acids. Germline assignment: CDR1 LNHDA and CDR2 SQIVND (reference sequence). Between the trimmed V and J ends, which lost 4 bases and 0 bases, there was a span of 16 bases. The CDR3 region has the DNA TGTGCCAGTAGTACTGAGAGGGGAATTAGCTCCTACAATGAGCAGTTCTTC. Its translation: CASSTERGISSYNEQFF.

This chain joins TRBV12-1 and TRBJ1-3; the table assigns TRBD1, which was not confirmed against the DNA. TRBV12-1 is tagged as a pseudogene. The CDR3 totals 18 residues. In nucleotides, the CDR3 is TGTGCCAGCAGCGCTTGGGCCGGGACAGTGAAATCTGGAAACACCATATATTTT. It yields the protein CASSAWAGTVKSGNTIYF.

This clone was observed a handful of times. The chain employs TRBV6-2 or TRBV6-3 and TRBJ1-1, with D unclear. Looked up from germline, CDR1 is MNHEY and CDR2 is SVGEGT. V lost 2 bases to trimming and J lost 1 base, with 8 bases between them. The CDR3 consists of 14 residues. The CDR3 protein is CASSYRERNTEAFF. As DNA, the CDR3 is TGTGCCAGCAGTTACAGGGAAAGGAACACTGAAGCTTTCTTT.

This chain links TRBV5-1 with TRBJ2-5; D call uncertain. The CDR3 is made up of 13 amino acids. V was shortened by 1 base and J by 1 base, with 5 bases between the two germline ends. Germline loops: CDR1 SGHRS, CDR2 YFSETQ. The CDR3 loop is CASSLITQETQYF. Written as DNA, the CDR3 is TGCGCCAGCAGCTTGATAACCCAAGAGACCCAGTACTTC.

The V gene is TRBV24-1, the J gene TRBJ2-3; D gene unclear. CDR3 length: 13 residues. CDR1 and CDR2 from the germline V gene are KGHDR and SFDVKD. V lost 4 bases to trimming and J lost 2 bases, with 6 bases between them. In DNA, the CDR3 is TGTGCCACCAGTGAGGCGCCCACAGATACGCAGTATTTT. Translated: CATSEAPTDTQYF.

The chain recombines TRBV6-2 or TRBV6-3 with TRBJ1-1, with D possibly being TRBD1 (5 bases). V was trimmed by 6 bases and J by 0 bases, leaving 14 bases between them. The CDR3 is 15 amino acids. Germline CDR1 reads MNHEY; CDR2 reads SVGEGT. Written as DNA, the CDR3 is TGTGCCAGCAGCGCGATGAGGGGCCTGAACACTGAAGCTTTCTTT. Translated, it gives CASSAMRGLNTEAFF.

The chain links TRBV6-5 to TRBJ1-5; TRBD1 agrees at 8 bases. The CDR3 consists of 13 residues. CDR1 is MNHEY, CDR2 SVGAGI, per germline. J gave up 11 bases and V 2 bases, and 5 bases lay outside the gene matches. CDR3 bases: TGTGCCAGCAGTTACGGGACAGGAGAGGCCCAGCATTTT. Translating it yields CASSYGTGEAQHF.

The V gene is TRBV19, the J gene TRBJ2-4; D is unclear. V gave up 1 base and J gave up 9 bases, with 13 bases separating them. CDR1 is LNHDA and CDR2 is SQIVND in the germline V gene (reference sequence). This CDR3 is 14 amino acids long. The CDR3 region is CASSIGTGRSIQYF. The CDR3 bases are TGTGCCAGTAGTATAGGTACGGGCCGGAGCATTCAGTACTTC.

V usage is TRBV5-1 and J usage is TRBJ2-2; D remains unclear. The CDR3 contains 14 residues. Trimming pared 6 bases from V and 6 bases from J, leaving 15 bases between. Germline lookup yields CDR1 SGHRS and CDR2 YFSETQ. The CDR3 here is CASTQDPSAGELFF. CDR3 sequence (DNA): TGCGCCAGCACCCAGGACCCCTCGGCCGGGGAGCTGTTTTTT.

Concerning this clone itself: The sample holds other DNA sequences that translate to the same CDR3. The CDR3 coding sequence is TGTGCCAGCAGTGAAGCGAGGGGAGGCGTTGAAAAACTGTTTTTT. It yields the protein CASSEARGGVEKLFF. The chain uses TRBV6-1 and TRBJ1-4; maybe TRBD1 (5 bases). Germline values: CDR1 MNHNS, CDR2 SASEGT. The V end lost 0 bases, the J end lost 7 bases, and 12 bases lay between the germline ends. CDR3 length: 15 residues.

The genes are TRBV11-2 and TRBJ1-3; no reliable D call. V lost 3 bases to trimming and J lost 2 bases, with 11 bases between them. CDR1 is SGHAT and CDR2 is FQNNGV in the germline V gene. The CDR3 is made up of 15 amino acids. The DNA of the CDR3 is TGTGCCAGCAGCTTTGTAGTAGGACCTGGAAACACCATATATTTT. It translates to CASSFVVGPGNTIYF.

In its sample, this clone was seen once. The V and J genes are TRBV12-3 or TRBV12-4 and TRBJ1-1; 9 nucleotides align to TRBD1. The V segment lost 8 bases and the J segment 0 bases; nucleotides outside the gene matches: 1. This CDR3 region has 13 residues. The DNA of the CDR3 is TGTGCCAGCGGGACAGGGTTGAACACTGAAGCTTTCTTT. It translates to CASGTGLNTEAFF.

This chain connects TRBV19 to TRBJ2-7; D is perhaps TRBD2 (5 bases). V dropped 8 bases and J dropped 10 bases, with 15 bases sitting between them. Per germline, CDR1 LNHDA and CDR2 SQIVND (reference sequence). This CDR3 has 11 amino acids. This chain's CDR3 is CASGEYNVQYF. Here the CDR3 DNA reads TGTGCCAGTGGGGAGTACAACGTTCAGTACTTC.

V is TRBV21-1 and J is TRBJ2-1; whether TRBD1, the table's D call, matches the DNA was not checked. TRBV21-1 is a known pseudogene. There are 18 residues in the CDR3. The CDR3 reads CASSKAQQGTTSYNEQFF. DNA of the CDR3: TGTGCCAGCAGCAAAGCGCAACAGGGGACCACCTCCTACAATGAGCAGTTCTTC.

This clone was recorded only once. The rearrangement joins TRBV4-3 to TRBJ2-5, with TRBD2 matching over 11 bases. There are 19 residues in the CDR3. The junction had 13 bases not matched to a gene; V was cut back by 4 bases and J by 0 bases. CDR1 LGHNA and CDR2 YSLEER come from the germline V gene. The CDR3 region has the DNA TGCGCCAGCAGCCCTAGGGCTACTAGCGGGAGTTTCGACCAAGAGACCCAGTACTTC. It translates to CASSPRATSGSFDQETQYF.

The chain links TRBV6-5 to TRBJ1-3, with a possible D match to TRBD1 (5 bases). This CDR3 region has 15 residues. CDR1 and CDR2 (germline): MNHEY, SVGAGI. V dropped 5 bases and J dropped 4 bases, with 15 bases sitting between them. Here the CDR3 DNA reads TGTGCCAGCAGTCCCAGGGATAGAGCGGGAAACACCATATATTTT. As protein: CASSPRDRAGNTIYF.

The chain links TRBV5-1 to TRBJ2-2, with D possibly being TRBD2 (5 bases). Germline CDR1 reads SGHRS; CDR2 reads YFSETQ. This CDR3 has 17 amino acids. V lost 0 bases to trimming and J lost 4 bases, with 16 bases between them. CDR3 in amino acids: CASSLGATSGFTGELFF. In DNA, the CDR3 is TGCGCCAGCAGCTTGGGCGCCACTAGTGGGTTCACCGGGGAGCTGTTTTTT.

The chain employs TRBV5-4 and TRBJ1-5; weak D call: TRBD1 (5 bases). Germline CDR1 and CDR2: SGHNT and YYREEE (reference sequence). V lost 1 base to trimming and J lost 2 bases, with 13 bases between them. The CDR3 runs to 16 residues. CDR3 coding DNA: TGTGCCAGCAGCTTGAATGGGGGTGTCGGCAATCAGCCCCAGCATTTT. Encoded protein: CASSLNGGVGNQPQHF.

The gene calls are TRBV18 and TRBJ1-3, with D perhaps matching TRBD1 (6 bases). The CDR3 loop spans 15 amino acids. The V end lost 5 bases, the J end lost 4 bases, and 15 bases lay between the germline ends. Germline CDR1 reads KGHSH; CDR2 reads LQKENI. CDR3 residues: CASSIGTSLGNTIYF. In DNA, the CDR3 is TGTGCCAGCTCAATTGGGACATCCTTAGGAAACACCATATATTTT.

This sequence joins TRBV5-5 and TRBJ2-2, with TRBD1 matching 7 bases. The CDR3 length is 18 residues. Germline-derived CDR1 and CDR2 are SGHKS and YYEKEE (reference sequence). Trimming took 0 bases from V and 6 from J; bases not matched to a gene: 14. In DNA form, the CDR3 reads TGTGCCAGCAGCTTGGGACAGGGAAAGTTCCTAGACGCCGGGGAGCTGTTTTTT. This sequence encodes CASSLGQGKFLDAGELFF.

V is TRBV28 and J is TRBJ1-4; no clear D. Germline V lookup: CDR1 MDHEN, CDR2 SYDVKM. V was cut by 4 bases and J by 3 bases, with 12 bases left in between. The CDR3 extends over 15 amino acids. CDR3 region: CASSSWTASNEKLFF. The CDR3 DNA reads TGTGCCAGCAGTTCTTGGACTGCCTCTAATGAAAAACTGTTTTTT.

V and J are TRBV2 and TRBJ1-2; TRBD1 matches 7 bases. Germline V gene sequence: CDR1 SNHLY, CDR2 FYNNEI. The CDR3 runs to 14 residues. J gave up 1 base and V 6 bases, and 5 bases lay outside the gene matches. CDR3 coding DNA: TGTGCCAGCAGGGAGGGACAGAATAACTATGGCTACACCTTC. Translating gives CASREGQNNYGYTF.

This chain joins TRBV15 and TRBJ1-2; D gene ambiguous. Trimming removed 3 bases from V and 5 bases from J, with 7 bases in between. CDR1 is LNHNV and CDR2 is YYDKDF in the germline V gene (reference sequence). The CDR3 extends over 12 amino acids. This CDR3 reads CATSSSGYGYTF. DNA of the CDR3: TGTGCCACCAGCAGTAGTGGTTATGGCTACACCTTC. The full variable domain, with the rest looked up from reference TRBV15 and TRBJ1-2, is DAMVIQNPRYQVTQFGKPVTLSCSQTLNHNVMYWYQQKSSQAPKLLFHYYDKDFNNEADTPDNFQSRRPNTSFCFLDIRSPGLGDTAMYLCATSSSGYGYTFGSGTRLTVV.

The CDR3 here is CSAAKPTGYTF. In DNA form, the CDR3 reads TGCAGTGCCGCGAAGCCCACAGGCTACACCTTC. The genes are TRBV20-1 and TRBJ1-2; no clear D gene. Germline CDR1 reads DFQATT; CDR2 reads SNEGSKA (reference sequence). With 6 bases removed from V and 8 bases from J, the gap between germline ends came to 13 bases. The CDR3 extends over 11 amino acids.

The chain joins TRBV28 to TRBJ2-7; D may be TRBD2 (6 bases). Germline-derived CDR1 and CDR2 are MDHEN and SYDVKM. The V gene lost 5 bases and the J gene lost 4 bases, with 15 bases spanning the gap. This CDR3 region has 14 residues. The CDR3 loop is CASSHSLSGYEQYF. In nucleotides, the CDR3 is TGTGCCAGCAGTCACTCCCTGAGCGGGTACGAGCAGTACTTC.

The chain couples TRBV18 to TRBJ1-5; 10 bases are a match to TRBD1. V gave up 2 bases and J gave up 7 bases; unmatched junction bases: 5. The CDR3 has 15 residues. The germline V gene has CDR1 KGHSH and CDR2 LQKENI. CDR3 protein: CASSPDRGRSQPQHF. For the CDR3, the DNA is TGTGCCAGCTCACCAGACAGGGGGCGAAGCCAGCCCCAGCATTTT. The variable domain in full, with the rest retrieved from reference TRBV18 and TRBJ1-5, is NAGVMQNPRHLVRRRGQEARLRCSPMKGHSHVYWYRQLPEEGLKFMVYLQKENIIDESGMPKERFSAEFPKEGPSILRIQQVVRGDSAAYFCASSPDRGRSQPQHFGDGTRLSIL.

This chain connects TRBV6-5 to TRBJ2-5; TRBD1 agrees at 8 bases. Germline V gene lookup returns CDR1 MNHEY and CDR2 SVGAGI. After removal of 7 bases from V and 5 bases from J, the junction contained 9 bases not matched to a gene. The CDR3 totals 14 residues. This CDR3 reads CASNRQGLGETQYF. DNA for the CDR3: TGTGCCAGCAACAGACAGGGGTTAGGGGAGACCCAGTACTTC.

The genes are TRBV24-1 and TRBJ1-1, with D possibly TRBD1 on 6 matching bases. Trimming cost V 2 bases and J 5 bases, with 14 bases left between them. Germline CDR1 reads KGHDR; CDR2 reads SFDVKD. The CDR3 length is 15 residues. The CDR3: CATSDSTGARTEAFF. The CDR3 DNA sequence: TGTGCCACCAGTGATTCCACGGGGGCGCGGACTGAAGCTTTCTTT.

The chain employs TRBV27 and TRBJ2-7; 8 bases fit TRBD1. Germline-derived CDR1 and CDR2 are MNHEY and SMNVEV (reference sequence). This CDR3 region has 15 residues. V was pared by 2 bases and J by 1 base, with 4 bases of the junction left unmatched. CDR3 region: CASSLGTGASYEQYF. In DNA, the CDR3 is TGTGCCAGCAGTTTAGGGACAGGTGCGTCCTACGAGCAGTACTTC.